Below are 29 T cell receptor beta chains sequenced from a single sample in a study of human T cells and chemical hapten exposure. Time point described: patch test 1, 2 weeks after DPC sensitization. Stated treatment: therapeutic diphenylcyclopropenone sensitization with weekly scalp DPC. TCRdb analysed the RACE reads with MiXCR anew, one entry per CDR3 protein. Of some 180,000 distinct CDR3 sequences in the sample, about 22% were seen once. The specimen was whole blood, collected in connection with sensitization to the hapten diphenylcyclopropenone (DPC). The source of these receptors is a woman aged 50 to 60 with alopecia areata. Some clones in this sample may be carry-over from other donors' samples.

This clonotype has just a few counts. V is TRBV20-1 and J is TRBJ2-5, with 10 nucleotides matching TRBD2. V lost 3 bases, J lost 4 bases, and 5 bases stayed unmatched. The length of the CDR3 is 14 residues. Per germline, CDR1 DFQATT and CDR2 SNEGSKA (reference sequence). The CDR3 bases are TGCAGTGCTAGGTTAGCGGGAGGAAGAGAGACCCAGTACTTC. This codes for CSARLAGGRETQYF.

V is TRBV20-1 and J is TRBJ2-7, with D unclear. The germline V and J ends were trimmed by 3 bases and 2 bases, with 8 bases remaining between them. Looked up from germline, CDR1 is DFQATT and CDR2 is SNEGSKA (reference sequence). The CDR3 has 12 residues. CDR3 in amino acids: CSASKDPYEQYF. The CDR3 DNA is TGCAGTGCTAGTAAGGATCCCTACGAGCAGTACTTC.

This clonotype came up a few times. CDR3 sequence reads: CASSKLGTGGGEQYF. DNA for the CDR3: TGTGCCAGCAGCAAATTGGGGACAGGGGGCGGCGAGCAGTACTTC. The rearrangement uses TRBV21-1 and TRBJ2-7; no check of the table's D call, TRBD1, against the DNA was made. TRBV21-1 is a pseudogene. The CDR3 covers 15 residues.

The chain couples TRBV20-1 to TRBJ2-1; D might be TRBD2 (5 bases). V lost 0 bases, J lost 8 bases, and 14 bases lay in between. This CDR3 is 14 amino acids long. Per germline, CDR1 DFQATT and CDR2 SNEGSKA (reference sequence). CDR3 residues: CSARDFRGLDEQFF. The DNA of the CDR3 is TGCAGTGCTAGAGATTTTCGGGGTTTGGATGAGCAGTTCTTC.

This clonotype was detected only a few times. The chain couples TRBV7-2 to TRBJ1-5; D perhaps matches TRBD1 (6 bases). With 6 bases removed from V and 2 bases from J, the gap between germline ends came to 11 bases. The CDR3 runs to 14 residues. Germline V CDR1 and CDR2: SGHTA, FQGNSA. The CDR3 here is CASSPNRGNQPQHF. CDR3 DNA: TGTGCCAGCAGTCCCAACAGGGGCAATCAGCCCCAGCATTTT.

This clonotype was seen a few times. The chain links TRBV6-1 to TRBJ2-5; D gene uncertain. The CDR3 is 14 residues long. Germline loops: CDR1 MNHNS, CDR2 SASEGT. Trimming took 4 bases from V and 0 from J, leaving 9 bases between them. The CDR3 sequence is CASSAHLYQETQYF. CDR3 coding DNA: TGTGCCAGCAGTGCACATTTGTACCAAGAGACCCAGTACTTC.

This clonotype came up a few times. The chain uses TRBV20-1 and TRBJ2-5, with 8 bases aligning to TRBD2. Per germline, CDR1 DFQATT and CDR2 SNEGSKA (reference sequence). This CDR3 comprises 14 residues. V lost 3 bases, J lost 1 base, and 4 bases stayed unmatched. DNA of the CDR3: TGCAGTGCTAGGGCGGGGGGAATCCAAGAGACCCAGTACTTC. This encodes CSARAGGIQETQYF.

The rearrangement joins TRBV29-1 to TRBJ1-2, with D hard to call. V was pared by 2 bases and J by 2 bases, with 6 bases between. This CDR3 contains 12 residues. Per the germline V gene, CDR1 is SQVTM and CDR2 is ANQGSEA. The CDR3 reads CSVERQNYGYTF. In DNA, the CDR3 is TGCAGCGTTGAAAGACAAAACTATGGCTACACCTTC. Full variable domain (rest looked up from reference TRBV29-1 and TRBJ1-2): SAVISQKPSRDICQRGTSLTIQCQVDSQVTMMFWYRQQPGQSLTLIATANQGSEATYESGFVIDKFPISRPNLTFSTLTVSNMSPEDSSIYLCSVERQNYGYTFGSGTRLTVV.

The chain joins TRBV6-2 or TRBV6-3 to TRBJ2-1; TRBD1 or TRBD2 may be the D gene (7 bases each). Trimming shortened V by 9 bases and J by 3 bases, and 15 bases separated the two germline ends. Germline CDR1 reads MNHEY; CDR2 reads SVGEGT. The CDR3 consists of 14 residues. Written as DNA, the CDR3 is TGTGCCAGTTTCAGGGGGGGTTTCTACAATGAGCAGTTCTTC. Amino acid sequence: CASFRGGFYNEQFF.

The chain links TRBV11-2 to TRBJ2-3; 7 bases agree with TRBD2. CDR1 and CDR2 from the germline V gene are SGHAT and FQNNGV. J lost 0 bases, V lost 0 bases, and 9 bases had no gene match. The CDR3 covers 18 residues. In DNA, the CDR3 is TGTGCCAGCAGCTTAGAAGCGGGATTGAAAACTAGCACAGATACGCAGTATTTT. Its translation is CASSLEAGLKTSTDTQYF.

This clonotype appeared a few times. This chain joins TRBV7-2 and TRBJ2-2; unclear D gene. Trimming pared 2 bases from V and 7 bases from J, leaving 17 bases between. Germline CDR1 reads SGHTA; CDR2 reads FQGNSA. This CDR3 has 16 amino acids. This CDR3 reads CASSLKLIRNGGELFF. CDR3 in DNA: TGTGCCAGCAGCTTAAAACTAATACGGAATGGCGGGGAGCTGTTTTTT.

The chain links TRBV5-5 to TRBJ2-3; no definite D call. The germline V and J ends were trimmed by 0 bases and 1 base, with 9 bases remaining between them. The CDR3 runs to 15 residues. CDR1 is SGHKS, CDR2 YYEKEE, per germline (reference sequence). The CDR3 sequence: CASSLDSWGTDTQYF. The DNA of the CDR3 is TGTGCCAGCAGCTTGGACTCTTGGGGCACAGATACGCAGTATTTT.

The chain couples TRBV27 to TRBJ1-5; TRBD1 matches at 11 bases. The CDR3 loop spans 16 amino acids. J gave up 4 bases and V 6 bases, and 8 bases lay outside the gene matches. CDR1 MNHEY and CDR2 SMNVEV come from the germline V gene (reference sequence). The CDR3 coding sequence is TGTGCCAGCAGCGGACAGGGGGCTGTCGGGAATCAGCCCCAGCATTTT. This encodes CASSGQGAVGNQPQHF.

This clonotype has only a few counts. J is TRBJ2-5 and V is TRBV29-1; D may be TRBD2 (6 bases). The V gene lost 7 bases and the J gene lost 3 bases, with 15 bases spanning the gap. The germline V gene has CDR1 SQVTM and CDR2 ANQGSEA. CDR3 length: 13 amino acids. For the CDR3, the DNA is TGCAGCGCTACCGGGACTGATGAAGAGACCCAGTACTTC. This translates into CSATGTDEETQYF.

The chain has TRBV20-1 and TRBJ2-7; 8 bases align to TRBD2. The CDR3 consists of 14 residues. Germline trimming cut 3 bases from V and 4 bases from J; bases unmatched to any gene: 8. Germline CDR1 reads DFQATT; CDR2 reads SNEGSKA (reference sequence). CDR3 coding DNA: TGCAGTGCTAGCTCTACAGCGGGAGCTTACGAGCAGTACTTC. Protein product: CSASSTAGAYEQYF.

This clonotype was recorded a few times. The gene calls are TRBV27 and TRBJ2-2, with D possibly being TRBD1 (6 bases). The CDR3 spans 15 residues. Trimming removed 6 bases at V and 0 bases at J, with 11 bases between. CDR1 and CDR2 from the germline V gene are MNHEY and SMNVEV (reference sequence). CDR3 residues: CASRTGTPNTGELFF. The CDR3 region has the DNA TGTGCCAGCAGGACCGGGACACCGAACACCGGGGAGCTGTTTTTT.

The chain combines TRBV6-2 or TRBV6-3 with TRBJ2-2; 8 nucleotides align to TRBD2. CDR3 length: 15 residues. Germline V gene lookup returns CDR1 MNHEY and CDR2 SVGEGT. V lost 7 bases and J lost 3; bases outside the gene matches: 7. CDR3 sequence reads: CASNREGSDTGELFF. The CDR3 region has the DNA TGTGCCAGCAACCGGGAGGGCTCCGACACCGGGGAGCTGTTTTTT.

This clonotype was detected only a few times. The chain combines TRBV5-1 with TRBJ1-1, with D hard to call. This CDR3 contains 14 residues. Germline loops: CDR1 SGHRS, CDR2 YFSETQ. V shed 0 bases and J shed 3 bases, with 9 bases lying between them. CDR3 sequence (DNA): TGCGCCAGCAGCTTGGAAGTGGGGTACACTGAAGCTTTCTTT. Amino acids: CASSLEVGYTEAFF. The full variable domain, rest sourced from reference TRBV5-1 and TRBJ1-1, is KAGVTQTPRYLIKTRGQQVTLSCSPISGHRSVSWYQQTPGQGLQFLFEYFSETQRNKGNFPGRFSGRQFSNSRSEMNVSTLELGDSALYLCASSLEVGYTEAFFGQGTRLTVV.

A remark on this clonotype: One end of the junction does not line up with germline, which may come from a read error. J is TRBJ1-5 and V is TRBV7-2, with no clear D. This CDR3 spans 13 amino acids. Germline V gene sequence: CDR1 SGHTA, CDR2 FQGNSA. CDR3 residues: CAGSFPGNQPQHF. In DNA, the CDR3 is TGTGCCGGCAGTTTTCCGGGGAATCAGCCCCAGCATTTT.

In DNA, the CDR3 is TGTGCCAGCAGCGCCGGGCGGGTCCAAGAGACCCAGTACTTC. Translated: CASSAGRVQETQYF. J is TRBJ2-5 and V is TRBV11-2; D may be TRBD2 (5 bases). This CDR3 has 14 amino acids. Germline CDR1 reads SGHAT; CDR2 reads FQNNGV. Trimming took off 5 bases at V and 1 base at J, with 11 bases between the two ends.

This clonotype was seen only a few times. The chain employs TRBV12-3 or TRBV12-4 and TRBJ2-5; a weak D match, TRBD2 (6 bases). V lost 3 bases to trimming and J lost 4 bases, with 9 bases between them. The CDR3 is 13 amino acids. CDR3 sequence reads: CASSFFGGETQYF. CDR3 DNA sequence: TGTGCCAGCAGTTTCTTCGGGGGAGAGACCCAGTACTTC.

V usage is TRBV11-2 and J usage is TRBJ2-3, with D hard to call. CDR3 length: 14 residues. Trimming cost V 3 bases and J 4 bases, with 11 bases left between them. The V gene's germline CDR1 is SGHAT and CDR2 FQNNGV. CDR3 DNA sequence: TGTGCCAGCAGCTTCTTATACCGCCCAGATACGCAGTATTTT. This sequence encodes CASSFLYRPDTQYF.

The table lists this clonotype with a few counts. J is TRBJ1-1 and V is TRBV29-1; 8 bases line up with TRBD1. V lost 6 bases to trimming and J lost 2 bases; unmatched junction nucleotides: 14. The CDR3 is 16 amino acids. CDR1 is SQVTM, CDR2 ANQGSEA, per germline. The CDR3 protein is CSVLPDGQGINTEAFF. The CDR3 bases are TGCAGCGTCCTGCCGGACGGACAGGGAATAAACACTGAAGCTTTCTTT.

The V call is TRBV7-7, the J call TRBJ2-1; 11 positions match TRBD2. The germline V gene encodes CDR1 SSHAT and CDR2 FNYEAQ (reference sequence). The CDR3 length is 14 residues. Losses at the gene ends were 4 bases for V and 9 bases for J; bases not matched to a gene: 5. The DNA for the CDR3 is TGTGCCAGCAGCTCCGGACTAGCGGGCGGTGAGCAGTTCTTC. Protein: CASSSGLAGGEQFF.

The chain couples TRBV3-1 to TRBJ2-3, with D maybe TRBD2 (6 bases). Trimming left V 3 bases short and J 2 bases short, with 12 bases between. Per germline, CDR1 LGHDT and CDR2 YNNKEL (reference sequence). The CDR3 length is 15 residues. This CDR3 is CASSHLAGPTDTQYF. In nucleotides, the CDR3 is TGTGCCAGCAGCCATTTGGCGGGGCCCACAGATACGCAGTATTTT.

V gene TRBV12-3 or TRBV12-4 combines with J gene TRBJ2-1; 7 nucleotides agree with TRBD2. CDR3 length: 16 amino acids. The ends lost 2 bases at V and 6 bases at J; junction bases unmatched: 10. CDR3 DNA: TGTGCCAGCAGTTTACGCGCGGGAGACATTAGCAATGAGCAGTTCTTC. This gives the protein CASSLRAGDISNEQFF.

V gene TRBV5-1 combines with J gene TRBJ2-7; D may be TRBD2 (6 bases). The CDR3 runs 14 residues. CDR1 is SGHRS and CDR2 is YFSETQ in the germline V gene. Trimming removed 4 bases from V and 2 bases from J, with 13 bases in between. CDR3 DNA sequence: TGCGCCAGCAGCCTTTCGACTAGACCCTACGAGCAGTACTTC. Translating it yields CASSLSTRPYEQYF.

This clonotype was detected only a few times. This sequence joins TRBV5-6 and TRBJ1-1; 8 bases align to TRBD1. V trimming: 4 bases; J trimming: 4 bases; junction bases outside the gene matches: 6. The germline V gene encodes CDR1 SGHDT and CDR2 YYEEEE. The CDR3 totals 14 residues. Here the CDR3 DNA reads TGTGCCAGCAGCACACAGGGGGGGTTCACTGAAGCTTTCTTT. Protein sequence: CASSTQGGFTEAFF. Full variable domain (outside the CDR3, taken from reference TRBV5-6 and TRBJ1-1): DAGVTQSPTHLIKTRGQQVTLRCSPKSGHDTVSWYQQALGQGPQFIFQYYEEEERQRGNFPDRFSGHQFPNYSSELNVNALLLGDSALYLCASSTQGGFTEAFFGQGTRLTVV.

This chain links TRBV10-1 with TRBJ1-5; D remains ambiguous. The germline V gene encodes CDR1 WNHNN and CDR2 SYGVQD (reference sequence). The V and J ends lost 9 bases and 7 bases respectively, with 22 bases between them. There are 15 residues in the CDR3. The CDR3 loop is CARCPAWIKEQPQHF. The CDR3 DNA sequence: TGCGCCAGATGCCCGGCCTGGATTAAGGAGCAGCCCCAGCATTTT.